This T cell receptor beta chain was recovered during a study of T cell responses to AZD1222 COVID-19 vaccine. Libraries were prepared by immunoSEQ multiplex PCR; TCRdb keeps only in-frame clonotypes and omits some of them. The data hold 120,000 or so clones, with 92% observed a single time. The source was peripheral blood, collected on day 0 of AZD1222 vaccination. The clonotype comes from an adult in good health.

The CDR3: CASSLDPGWYGYTF. CDR3 sequence (DNA): TGTGCCAGCAGCTTAGATCCAGGGTGGTATGGCTACACCTTC. The V call is TRBV11-2, the J call TRBJ1-2; the D gene is possibly TRBD1 (5 bases). The CDR3 totals 14 residues. Trimming took off 0 bases at V and 5 bases at J, with 10 bases between the two ends. Germline CDR1 and CDR2: SGHAT and FQNNGV.